Listed here is a single T cell receptor beta chain. Its cognate antigen is unknown. The CDR3 covers 19 residues. This entry comes from a study of T cell clones after liver transplantation. About the research overall: In this trial, immunosuppression withdrawal was attempted within 2 years of liver transplant. Post-transplant blood was tracked for graft-donor-reactive T cell clones identified in a pre-transplant mixed lymphocyte reaction.

Points from the study as a whole: Donor-reactive sequences fell more than third party-reactive ones, suggesting partial deletion.

The protocol was immunoSEQ multiplex PCR, while the TCRdb copy is restricted to in-frame clones and leaves out a portion. The data show over 45,000 clones, over 65% seen once. This receptor was identified in a human patient who received a liver transplant. Part of the T cells may come from the graft donor. This sequence joins TRBV21-1 and TRBJ2-7; the D call in the table, TRBD2, was not verified against the DNA. TRBV21-1 is marked as a pseudogene. Material: CD4+ T cells from blood, obtained around 54 months after liver transplant. The CDR3 DNA is TGTGCCAGCAGCACCTTCCGGGGCAGGGGACGGGGGGACCCCTACGAGCAGTACTTC. This translates into CASSTFRGRGRGDPYEQYF.